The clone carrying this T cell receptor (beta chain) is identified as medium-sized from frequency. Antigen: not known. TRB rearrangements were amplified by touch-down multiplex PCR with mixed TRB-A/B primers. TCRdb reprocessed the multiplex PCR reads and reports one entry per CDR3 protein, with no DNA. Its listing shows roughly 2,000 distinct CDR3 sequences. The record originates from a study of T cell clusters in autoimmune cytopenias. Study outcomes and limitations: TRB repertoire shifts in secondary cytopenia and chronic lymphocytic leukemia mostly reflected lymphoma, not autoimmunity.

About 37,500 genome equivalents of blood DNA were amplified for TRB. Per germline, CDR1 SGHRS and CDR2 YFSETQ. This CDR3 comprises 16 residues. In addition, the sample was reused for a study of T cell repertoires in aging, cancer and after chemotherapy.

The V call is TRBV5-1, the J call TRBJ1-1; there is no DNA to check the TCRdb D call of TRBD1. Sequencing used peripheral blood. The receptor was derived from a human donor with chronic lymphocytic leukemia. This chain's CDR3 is CASSRDRGPVGTEAFF.